The text below deals with one TCR beta chain. Some clones are missing from TCRdb's copy, which holds only in-frame ones; the method was immunoSEQ multiplex PCR. Of tens of thousands of clones in the sample, approximately 93% were seen once. The data derive from a study of T cells in tuberculosis. Turning to the study itself: Samples predate treatment or fall within its first 7 days.

Trimming stripped 2 bases from V and 1 base from J, with 15 bases between. Germline loops: CDR1 SEHNR, CDR2 FQNEAQ (reference sequence). The CDR3 loop spans 16 amino acids. As for time point: new active TB diagnosis, blood taken before or within 7 days of starting treatment. Confirmation came from sputum smear and/or culture positivity for M. tuberculosis. Each donor contributed around 100,000 T cells on average, unsorted. This material consisted of PBMCs, taken at tuberculosis diagnosis. The chain uses TRBV7-9 and TRBJ2-7; D is possibly TRBD1 (7 bases). This sequence originates from an adult with tuberculosis. CDR3 residues: CASSLSQGGPSYEQYF. In DNA form, the CDR3 reads TGTGCCAGCAGCTTATCGCAGGGGGGTCCGTCCTACGAGCAGTACTTC.